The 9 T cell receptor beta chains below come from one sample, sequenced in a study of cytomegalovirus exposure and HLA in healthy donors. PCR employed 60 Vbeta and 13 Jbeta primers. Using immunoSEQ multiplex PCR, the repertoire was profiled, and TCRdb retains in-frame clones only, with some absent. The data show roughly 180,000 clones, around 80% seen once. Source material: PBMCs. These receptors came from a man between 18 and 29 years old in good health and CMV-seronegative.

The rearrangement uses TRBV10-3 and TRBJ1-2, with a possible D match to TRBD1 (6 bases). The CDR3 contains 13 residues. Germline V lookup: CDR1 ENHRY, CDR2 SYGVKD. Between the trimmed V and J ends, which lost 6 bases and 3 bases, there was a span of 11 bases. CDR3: CAIRSTGYYGYTF. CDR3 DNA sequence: TGTGCCATCAGAAGCACAGGGTACTATGGCTACACCTTC.

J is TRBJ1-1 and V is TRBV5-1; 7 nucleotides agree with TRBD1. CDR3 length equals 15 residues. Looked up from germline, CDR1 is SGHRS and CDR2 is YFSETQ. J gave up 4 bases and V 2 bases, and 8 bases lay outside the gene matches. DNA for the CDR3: TGCGCCAGCAGCTTCTCGGAGGGGGCGTTCACTGAAGCTTTCTTT. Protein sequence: CASSFSEGAFTEAFF.

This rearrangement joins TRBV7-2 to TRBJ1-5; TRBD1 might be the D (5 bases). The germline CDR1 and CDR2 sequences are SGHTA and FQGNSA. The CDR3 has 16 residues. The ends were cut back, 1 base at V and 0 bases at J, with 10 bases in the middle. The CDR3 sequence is CASSLEGLHSNQPQHF. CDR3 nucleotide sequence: TGTGCCAGCAGCTTAGAGGGGCTTCATAGCAATCAGCCCCAGCATTTT.

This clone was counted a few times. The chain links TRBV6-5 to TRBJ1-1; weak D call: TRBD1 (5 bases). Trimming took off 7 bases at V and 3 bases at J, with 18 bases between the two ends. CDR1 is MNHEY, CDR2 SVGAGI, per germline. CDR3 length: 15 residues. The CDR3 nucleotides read TGTGCCAGCACCTACGGCGGGGCCGCGGACACTGAAGCTTTCTTT. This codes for CASTYGGAADTEAFF.

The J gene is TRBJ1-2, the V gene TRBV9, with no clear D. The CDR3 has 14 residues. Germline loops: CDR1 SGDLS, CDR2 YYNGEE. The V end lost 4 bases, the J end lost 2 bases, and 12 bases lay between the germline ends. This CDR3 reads CASSQRTANYGYTF. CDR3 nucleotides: TGTGCCAGCAGCCAACGGACTGCCAACTATGGCTACACCTTC.

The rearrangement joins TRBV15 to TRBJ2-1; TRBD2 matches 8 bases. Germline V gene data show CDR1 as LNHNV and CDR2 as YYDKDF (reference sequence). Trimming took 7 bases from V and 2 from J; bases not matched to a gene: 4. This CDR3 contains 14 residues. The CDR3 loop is CATNPGGAYNEQFF. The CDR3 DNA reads TGTGCCACCAATCCCGGGGGGGCCTACAATGAGCAGTTCTTC.

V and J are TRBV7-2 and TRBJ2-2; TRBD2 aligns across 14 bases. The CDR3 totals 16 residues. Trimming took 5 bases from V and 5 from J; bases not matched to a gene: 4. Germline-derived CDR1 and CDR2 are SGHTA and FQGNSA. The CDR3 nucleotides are TGTGCCAGCAGCGTGACTAGCGGGAGGGGAACCGGGGAGCTGTTTTTT. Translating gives CASSVTSGRGTGELFF.

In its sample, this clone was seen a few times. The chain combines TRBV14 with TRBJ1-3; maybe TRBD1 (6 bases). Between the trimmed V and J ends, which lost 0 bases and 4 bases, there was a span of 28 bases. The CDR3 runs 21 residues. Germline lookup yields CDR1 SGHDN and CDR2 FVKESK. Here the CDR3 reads CASSQDWGGLSTSLFGNTIYF. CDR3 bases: TGTGCCAGCAGCCAAGATTGGGGGGGCCTCTCGACGTCCCTATTCGGAAACACCATATATTTT.

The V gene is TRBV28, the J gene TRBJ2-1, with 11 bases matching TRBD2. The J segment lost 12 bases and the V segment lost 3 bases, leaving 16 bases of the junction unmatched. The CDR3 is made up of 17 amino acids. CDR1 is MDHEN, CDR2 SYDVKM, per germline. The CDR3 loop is CASSFPTLTSGTRWQFF. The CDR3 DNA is TGTGCCAGCAGTTTCCCCACCTTGACTAGCGGGACCAGGTGGCAGTTCTTC.